This entry lists 3 T cell receptor beta chains sequenced from one sample in a study of T cells after yellow fever vaccination. TCRdb re-called the 5' RACE reads with MiXCR, one entry per CDR3 protein. Seen here are about 220,000 distinct CDR3 sequences, about 3% observed once, and the top ten hold under 3.5%. This sample comprised CD4+ T cells sorted from PBMCs, obtained 10 days after the yellow fever booster vaccination. These receptors came from a man between 18 and 35 years old who received the YFV17D yellow fever vaccine.

V usage is TRBV30 and J usage is TRBJ1-1; tentative D call: TRBD1 (6 bases). The V end was cut by 4 bases, the J end by 5 bases, with 17 bases between. CDR3 length: 14 amino acids. Germline CDR1 and CDR2: GTSNPN and SVGIG (reference sequence). CDR3 sequence: CAWIWGARRTEAFF. The DNA for the CDR3 is TGTGCCTGGATCTGGGGGGCGCGTAGGACTGAAGCTTTCTTT.

This clonotype was observed a handful of times. The gene calls are TRBV19 and TRBJ2-3, with 9 bases aligning to TRBD1. This CDR3 is built from 16 residues. The trim removed 3 bases at V and 3 bases at J, leaving 7 bases unmatched. Germline V gives CDR1 LNHDA, CDR2 SQIVND (reference sequence). CDR3: CASSIGKGTGTDTQYF. CDR3 DNA sequence: TGTGCCAGTAGTATCGGAAAAGGGACAGGGACAGATACGCAGTATTTT.

This clonotype was detected a few times. The genes are TRBV7-9 and TRBJ1-2; no definite D call. Trimming removed 7 bases from V and 4 bases from J, with 19 bases in between. CDR3 length: 15 amino acids. Germline V gives CDR1 SEHNR, CDR2 FQNEAQ (reference sequence). In DNA form, the CDR3 reads TGTGCCAGCACTCTCGGTCCCGATGCTGGCTATGGCTACACCTTC. Translated, it gives CASTLGPDAGYGYTF. Full variable domain (rest looked up from reference TRBV7-9 and TRBJ1-2): DTGVSQNPRHKITKRGQNVTFRCDPISEHNRLYWYRQTLGQGPEFLTYFQNEAQLEKSRLLSDRFSAERPKGSFSTLEIQRTEQGDSAMYLCASTLGPDAGYGYTFGSGTRLTVV.